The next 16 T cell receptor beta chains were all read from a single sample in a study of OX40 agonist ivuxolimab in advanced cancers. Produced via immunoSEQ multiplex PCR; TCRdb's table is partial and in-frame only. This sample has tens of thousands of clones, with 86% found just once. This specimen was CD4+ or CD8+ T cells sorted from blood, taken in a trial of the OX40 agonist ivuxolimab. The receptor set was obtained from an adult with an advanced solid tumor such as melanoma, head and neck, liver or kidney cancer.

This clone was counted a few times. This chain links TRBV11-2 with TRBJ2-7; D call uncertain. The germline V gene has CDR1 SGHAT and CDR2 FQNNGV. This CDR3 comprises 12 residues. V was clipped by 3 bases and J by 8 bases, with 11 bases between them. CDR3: CASSFSLDKQYF. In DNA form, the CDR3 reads TGTGCCAGCAGCTTTTCGTTGGATAAGCAGTACTTC.

Here the CDR3 reads CASSTRDRSTNEKLFF. The CDR3 DNA follows: TGTGCCAGTAGTACTCGGGACCGATCAACTAATGAAAAACTGTTTTTT. The chain carries TRBV19 and TRBJ1-4, with D tentatively TRBD1 (5 bases). CDR1 is LNHDA, CDR2 SQIVND, per germline (reference sequence). This CDR3 is built from 16 residues. The ends were cut back, 4 bases at V and 0 bases at J, with 12 bases in the middle.

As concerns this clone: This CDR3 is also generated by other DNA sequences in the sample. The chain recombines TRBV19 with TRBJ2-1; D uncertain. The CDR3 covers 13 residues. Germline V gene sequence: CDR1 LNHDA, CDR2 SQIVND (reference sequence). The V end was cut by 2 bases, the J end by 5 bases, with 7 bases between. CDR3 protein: CASSISLNNEQFF. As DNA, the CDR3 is TGTGCCAGTAGTATATCTCTCAACAATGAGCAGTTCTTC.

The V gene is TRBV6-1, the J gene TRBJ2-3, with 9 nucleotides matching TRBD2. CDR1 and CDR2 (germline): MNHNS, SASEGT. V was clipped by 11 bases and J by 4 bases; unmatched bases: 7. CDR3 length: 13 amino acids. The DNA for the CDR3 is TGTGCCTGCGGGGGGGGGCGGTCAGATACGCAGTATTTT. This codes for CACGGGRSDTQYF.

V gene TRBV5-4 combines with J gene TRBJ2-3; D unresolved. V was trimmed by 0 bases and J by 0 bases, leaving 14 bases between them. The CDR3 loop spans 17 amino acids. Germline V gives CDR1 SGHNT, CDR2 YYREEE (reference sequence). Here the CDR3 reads CASSLARTSSSTDTQYF. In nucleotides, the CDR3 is TGTGCCAGCAGCTTGGCTCGAACCTCGTCTAGCACAGATACGCAGTATTTT.

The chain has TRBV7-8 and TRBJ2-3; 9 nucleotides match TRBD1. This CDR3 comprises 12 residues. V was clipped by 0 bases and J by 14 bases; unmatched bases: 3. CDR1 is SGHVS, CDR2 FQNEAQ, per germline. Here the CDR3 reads CASSLAPGQGYF. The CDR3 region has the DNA TGTGCCAGCAGCTTAGCTCCGGGACAGGGGTATTTT.

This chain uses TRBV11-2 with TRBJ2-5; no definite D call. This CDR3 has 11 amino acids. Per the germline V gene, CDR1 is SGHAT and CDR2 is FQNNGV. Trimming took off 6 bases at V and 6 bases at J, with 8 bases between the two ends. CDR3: CASSRHQTQYF. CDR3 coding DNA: TGTGCCAGCAGTCGACATCAGACCCAGTACTTC.

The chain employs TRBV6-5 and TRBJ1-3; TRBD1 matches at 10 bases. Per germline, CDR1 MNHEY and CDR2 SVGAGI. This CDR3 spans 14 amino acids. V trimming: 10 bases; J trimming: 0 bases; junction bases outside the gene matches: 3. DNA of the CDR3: TGTGCCAACGGACAGGGGGACTCTGGAAACACCATATATTTT. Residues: CANGQGDSGNTIYF.

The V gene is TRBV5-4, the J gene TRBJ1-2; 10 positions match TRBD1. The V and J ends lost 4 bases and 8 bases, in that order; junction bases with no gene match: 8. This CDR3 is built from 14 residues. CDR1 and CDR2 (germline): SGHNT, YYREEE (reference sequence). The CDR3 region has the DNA TGTGCCAGCAGCCCGCAGGGACAGGGGAGAGGCTACACCTTC. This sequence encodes CASSPQGQGRGYTF.

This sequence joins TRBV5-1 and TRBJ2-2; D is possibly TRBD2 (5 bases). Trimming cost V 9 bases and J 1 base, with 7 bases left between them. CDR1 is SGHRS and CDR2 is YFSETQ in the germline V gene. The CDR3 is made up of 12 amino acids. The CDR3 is CATAGNTGELFF. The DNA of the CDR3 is TGCGCCACCGCGGGGAACACCGGGGAGCTGTTTTTT.

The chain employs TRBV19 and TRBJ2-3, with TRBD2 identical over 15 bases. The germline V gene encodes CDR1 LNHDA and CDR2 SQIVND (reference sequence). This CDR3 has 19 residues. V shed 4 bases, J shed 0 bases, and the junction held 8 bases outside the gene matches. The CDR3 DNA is TGTGCCAGTAGTAGGTTGGGACTAGCGGGGGGCAGCAGCACAGATACGCAGTATTTT. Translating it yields CASSRLGLAGGSSTDTQYF.

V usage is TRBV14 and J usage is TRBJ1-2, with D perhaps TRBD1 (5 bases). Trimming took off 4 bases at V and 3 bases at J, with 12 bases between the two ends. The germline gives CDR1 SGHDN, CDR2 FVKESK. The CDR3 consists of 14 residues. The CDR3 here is CASSPVGRDYGYTF. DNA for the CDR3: TGTGCCAGCAGCCCTGTAGGCAGGGACTATGGCTACACCTTC. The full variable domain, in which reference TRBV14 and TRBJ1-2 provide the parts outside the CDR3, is EAGVTQFPSHSVIEKGQTVTLRCDPISGHDNLYWYRRVMGKEIKFLLHFVKESKQDESGMPNNRFLAERTGGTYSTLKVQPAELEDSGVYFCASSPVGRDYGYTFGSGTRLTVV.

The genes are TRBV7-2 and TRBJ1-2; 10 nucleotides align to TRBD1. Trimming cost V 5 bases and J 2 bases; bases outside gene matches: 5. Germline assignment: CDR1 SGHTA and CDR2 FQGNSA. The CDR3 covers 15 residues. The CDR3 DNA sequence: TGTGCCAGCAGCCTGGGACAGGGGTTCAACTATGGCTACACCTTC. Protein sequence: CASSLGQGFNYGYTF. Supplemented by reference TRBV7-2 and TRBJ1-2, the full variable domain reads GAGVSQSPSNKVTEKGKDVELRCDPISGHTALYWYRQSLGQGLEFLIYFQGNSAPDKSGLPSDRFSAERTGGSVSTLTIQRTQQEDSAVYLCASSLGQGFNYGYTFGSGTRLTVV.

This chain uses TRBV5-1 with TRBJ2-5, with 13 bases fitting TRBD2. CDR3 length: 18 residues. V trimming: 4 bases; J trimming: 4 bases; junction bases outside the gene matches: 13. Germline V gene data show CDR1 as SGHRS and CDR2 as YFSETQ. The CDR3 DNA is TGCGCCAGCAGCCAAGTTACTAGCGGGGGGGCTTACCCAGAGACCCAGTACTTC. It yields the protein CASSQVTSGGAYPETQYF.

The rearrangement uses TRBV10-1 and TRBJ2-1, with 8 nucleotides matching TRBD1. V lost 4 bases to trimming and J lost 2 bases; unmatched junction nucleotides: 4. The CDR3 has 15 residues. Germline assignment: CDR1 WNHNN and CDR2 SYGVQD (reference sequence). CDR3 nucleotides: TGCGCCAGCAGTGCGGGCAGGGGGCCCTACAATGAGCAGTTCTTC. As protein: CASSAGRGPYNEQFF.

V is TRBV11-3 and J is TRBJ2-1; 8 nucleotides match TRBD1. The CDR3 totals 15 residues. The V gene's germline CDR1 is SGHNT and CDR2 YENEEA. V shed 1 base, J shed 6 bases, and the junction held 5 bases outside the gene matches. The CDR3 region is CASSLASTGGNEQFF. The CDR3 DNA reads TGTGCCAGCAGCTTAGCGTCTACAGGGGGCAATGAGCAGTTCTTC.